Following are 32 T cell receptor beta chains from one sample sequenced in a study of T cell responses to AZD1222 COVID-19 vaccine. The table came from immunoSEQ multiplex PCR; TCRdb's copy has only in-frame clones and leaves some out. The table includes some 180,000 clones, roughly 92% detected once. Specimen: peripheral blood, collected on day 0 of AZD1222 vaccination. The receptors here all came from an adult in good health.

The chain joins TRBV30 to TRBJ1-2; 9 nucleotides match TRBD1. CDR1 is GTSNPN and CDR2 is SVGIG in the germline V gene (reference sequence). Trimming at V came to 3 bases and at J to 1 base, leaving 3 bases not matched to a gene. The CDR3 totals 14 residues. The CDR3 coding sequence is TGTGCCTGGAGAACAGGGGGCTATAACTATGGCTACACCTTC. It specifies CAWRTGGYNYGYTF.

CDR3 nucleotides: TGTGCCAGCTCACCTCCGGGACAGGGGAGGACCGGGGAGCTGTTTTTT. Its protein product is CASSPPGQGRTGELFF. The gene calls are TRBV18 and TRBJ2-2; TRBD1 agrees at 10 bases. After removal of 3 bases from V and 5 bases from J, the junction contained 6 bases not matched to a gene. Germline CDR1 and CDR2: KGHSH and LQKENI. There are 16 residues in the CDR3.

This rearrangement joins TRBV7-3 to TRBJ2-1; TRBD1 is a possible D gene (6 bases). Germline V CDR1 and CDR2: SGHTA, FQGTGA. The CDR3 length is 14 residues. V lost 5 bases and J 4 bases, leaving 12 bases between the germline ends. Here the CDR3 DNA reads TGTGCCAGCAGCCCTGACAGGACGTACAATGAGCAGTTCTTC. It yields the protein CASSPDRTYNEQFF.

The chain is built from TRBV4-1 and TRBJ1-4; 8 positions agree with TRBD1. The CDR3 sequence is 14 residues long. V lost 4 bases and J lost 8; bases outside the gene matches: 6. Per germline, CDR1 MGHRA and CDR2 YSYEKL. Here the CDR3 reads CASSPAQGGEKLFF. CDR3 DNA: TGCGCCAGCAGCCCGGCACAGGGGGGGGAAAAACTGTTTTTT.

The J gene is TRBJ2-1, the V gene TRBV5-4; unclear D gene. The CDR3 is 16 amino acids. Germline CDR1 SGHNT, CDR2 YYREEE (reference sequence). V lost 4 bases to trimming and J lost 1 base, with 15 bases between them. CDR3 loop: CASSPGPDSSYNEQFF. The CDR3, as DNA: TGTGCCAGCAGCCCCGGACCTGATTCATCCTACAATGAGCAGTTCTTC.

The chain uses TRBV28 and TRBJ1-6; TRBD1 agrees at 10 bases. The CDR3 contains 16 residues. CDR1 is MDHEN, CDR2 SYDVKM, per germline. The V and J ends lost 6 bases and 0 bases, in that order; junction bases with no gene match: 2. CDR3 nucleotide sequence: TGTGCCAGCAGGGGACAGGGGAGCTCCTATAATTCACCCCTCCACTTT. Translating it yields CASRGQGSSYNSPLHF. The entire variable domain, with the rest obtained from reference TRBV28 and TRBJ1-6, is as follows: DVKVTQSSRYLVKRTGEKVFLECVQDMDHENMFWYRQDPGLGLRLIYFSYDVKMKEKGDIPEGYSVSREKKERFSLILESASTNQTSMYLCASRGQGSSYNSPLHFGNGTRLTVT.

The CDR3 region has the DNA TGCGCCAGCAGCCCGCAGGGTGGGGGGATGAACACTGAAGCTTTCTTT. This codes for CASSPQGGGMNTEAFF. This chain joins TRBV5-1 and TRBJ1-1; D is possibly TRBD1 (5 bases). CDR1 SGHRS and CDR2 YFSETQ come from the germline V gene. With 4 bases removed from V and 0 bases from J, the gap between germline ends came to 16 bases. This CDR3 is built from 16 residues.

This CDR3 reads CASSEGGATNEKLFF. CDR3 in DNA: TGTGCCAGCAGTGAAGGGGGGGCCACTAATGAAAAACTGTTTTTT. V and J are TRBV6-1 and TRBJ1-4, with D possibly TRBD1 on 6 matching bases. V lost 1 base to trimming and J lost 2 bases, with 8 bases between them. CDR1 and CDR2 (germline): MNHNS, SASEGT. CDR3 length equals 15 residues.

The CDR3 nucleotides are TGTGCCAGCAGAGGTCAGGGTGATTCACCCCTCCACTTT. As protein: CASRGQGDSPLHF. The chain carries TRBV5-4 and TRBJ1-6; tentative D call: TRBD1 (5 bases). CDR3 length: 13 amino acids. Germline CDR1 reads SGHNT; CDR2 reads YYREEE (reference sequence). V lost 5 bases, J lost 8 bases, and 11 bases lay in between.

The V gene is TRBV5-1, the J gene TRBJ1-2; D might be TRBD1 (5 bases). The CDR3 is 15 amino acids. CDR1 and CDR2 from the germline V gene are SGHRS and YFSETQ. V dropped 0 bases and J dropped 2 bases, with 11 bases sitting between them. The CDR3 sequence: CASSLGAGRNYGYTF. The CDR3 DNA reads as TGCGCCAGCAGCTTGGGGGCGGGACGCAACTATGGCTACACCTTC.

This chain joins TRBV6-5 and TRBJ1-1; the match to TRBD1 covers 8 bases. The junction had 6 bases not matched to a gene; V was cut back by 6 bases and J by 0 bases. In germline, CDR1 is MNHEY, CDR2 SVGAGI. The CDR3 loop spans 15 amino acids. Written as DNA, the CDR3 is TGTGCCAGCAGCGGGAGGACAGGGTTGAACACTGAAGCTTTCTTT. Translation: CASSGRTGLNTEAFF.

The J gene is TRBJ2-5, the V gene TRBV5-1; unclear D gene. Germline V lookup: CDR1 SGHRS, CDR2 YFSETQ. V lost 0 bases to trimming and J lost 1 base, with 16 bases between them. This CDR3 contains 17 residues. CDR3 nucleotide sequence: TGCGCCAGCAGCTTGGGCGCGGCCAGTTTAATCCAAGAGACCCAGTACTTC. It encodes CASSLGAASLIQETQYF.

This chain joins TRBV20-1 and TRBJ1-1; no clear D gene. The CDR3 has 11 amino acids. With 3 bases removed from V and 5 bases from J, the gap between germline ends came to 7 bases. The germline CDR1 and CDR2 sequences are DFQATT and SNEGSKA (reference sequence). This CDR3 reads CSASLTTEAFF. CDR3 sequence (DNA): TGCAGTGCTAGTCTAACAACTGAAGCTTTCTTT.

The gene calls are TRBV5-4 and TRBJ1-2; D may be TRBD1 (6 bases). CDR1 and CDR2 from the germline V gene are SGHNT and YYREEE (reference sequence). The CDR3 totals 13 residues. The V gene lost 2 bases and the J gene lost 8 bases, with 13 bases spanning the gap. The CDR3 nucleotides are TGTGCCAGCAGCTTTCAGGGGACGGGGGGCTACACCTTC. It yields the protein CASSFQGTGGYTF.

The V call is TRBV6-1, the J call TRBJ1-2; D not resolved. The ends were cut back, 2 bases at V and 7 bases at J, with 5 bases in the middle. Germline assignment: CDR1 MNHNS and CDR2 SASEGT. The CDR3 length is 11 residues. As DNA, the CDR3 is TGTGCCAGCAGTGAAAACGGTGGCTACACCTTC. This translates into CASSENGGYTF.

V gene TRBV5-1 combines with J gene TRBJ1-5; 10 bases align to TRBD1. The germline CDR1 and CDR2 sequences are SGHRS and YFSETQ. CDR3 length equals 14 residues. The V segment lost 2 bases and the J segment 8 bases; nucleotides outside the gene matches: 4. The CDR3 spells CASSLAGTGEPQHF. The CDR3 region has the DNA TGCGCCAGCAGCTTAGCCGGGACAGGGGAGCCCCAGCATTTT.

This chain uses TRBV6-1 with TRBJ1-2, with no clear D. V was clipped by 3 bases and J by 8 bases, with 16 bases between them. Germline V CDR1 and CDR2: MNHNS, SASEGT. The CDR3 covers 14 residues. The CDR3 sequence is CASSEGLAPLGYTF. Here the CDR3 DNA reads TGTGCCAGCAGTGAGGGCCTTGCCCCCCTGGGCTACACCTTC.

The chain is built from TRBV6-5 and TRBJ1-2, with 11 bases lining up with TRBD1. Germline CDR1 and CDR2: MNHEY and SVGAGI. The CDR3 is 15 residues long. The junction had 8 bases not matched to a gene; V was cut back by 6 bases and J by 5 bases. Written as DNA, the CDR3 is TGTGCCAGCAGAACCCCGGGACAGGGGGTTTATGGCTACACCTTC. The encoded protein is CASRTPGQGVYGYTF.

The chain employs TRBV2 and TRBJ1-5, with a tentative D call TRBD1 (5 bases). CDR3 length: 14 amino acids. The V gene lost 0 bases and the J gene lost 7 bases, with 10 bases spanning the gap. Germline CDR1 reads SNHLY; CDR2 reads FYNNEI. CDR3 DNA sequence: TGTGCCAGCAGTGAAGCAGGGGCAAGGCAGCCCCAGCATTTT. This sequence encodes CASSEAGARQPQHF.

V is TRBV7-2 and J is TRBJ2-7; D might be TRBD1 (6 bases). CDR3 length: 14 residues. Trimming shortened V by 0 bases and J by 4 bases, and 10 bases separated the two germline ends. Germline CDR1 and CDR2: SGHTA and FQGNSA. The chain's CDR3 is CASSLAGALYEQYF. CDR3 coding DNA: TGTGCCAGCAGCTTAGCGGGGGCCCTATACGAGCAGTACTTC.

The chain couples TRBV24-1 to TRBJ2-5, with 7 bases fitting TRBD1. Germline loops: CDR1 KGHDR, CDR2 SFDVKD. The V gene end was trimmed by 10 bases and the J gene end by 3 bases; junction bases not matched to a gene: 4. The length of the CDR3 is 12 residues. CDR3 region: CATRGQKETQYF. DNA for the CDR3: TGTGCCACTAGGGGACAGAAAGAGACCCAGTACTTC.

This chain links TRBV18 with TRBJ1-6, with 7 bases identical to TRBD1. CDR3 length: 15 residues. J was trimmed by 10 bases and V by 0 bases; bases with no gene match: 6. Germline CDR1 and CDR2: KGHSH and LQKENI. CDR3 in amino acids: CASSPPGQQESPLHF. The CDR3, as DNA: TGTGCCAGCTCACCACCGGGACAGCAAGAGTCACCCCTCCACTTT.

The genes are TRBV6-1 and TRBJ1-5, with D hard to call. The length of the CDR3 is 16 residues. V was clipped by 3 bases and J by 0 bases, with 12 bases between them. CDR1 and CDR2 from the germline V gene are MNHNS and SASEGT. The DNA of the CDR3 is TGTGCCAGCAGTGACTTTAGGAGAGGTAGCAATCAGCCCCAGCATTTT. As protein: CASSDFRRGSNQPQHF.

DNA of the CDR3: TGCGCCAGCACTCGGACTAGCGGCAATGAGCAGTTCTTC. Its protein is CASTRTSGNEQFF. The V and J genes are TRBV10-2 and TRBJ2-1; 10 bases are a match to TRBD2. The V and J ends lost 7 bases and 6 bases, in that order; junction bases with no gene match: 3. Germline CDR1 WSHSY, CDR2 SAAADI. The CDR3 has 13 residues.

V usage is TRBV5-1 and J usage is TRBJ2-7; unclear D gene. The CDR3 runs to 15 residues. The V gene lost 4 bases and the J gene lost 4 bases, with 18 bases spanning the gap. Germline loops: CDR1 SGHRS, CDR2 YFSETQ. The CDR3 protein is CASSPWYGSRYEQYF. CDR3 coding DNA: TGCGCCAGCAGCCCCTGGTACGGGTCGAGGTACGAGCAGTACTTC.

This rearrangement joins TRBV3-1 (or the pseudogene TRBV3-2) to TRBJ2-1; TRBD2 matches at 10 bases. Germline CDR1 and CDR2: LGHDT and YNNKEL (reference sequence). V gave up 1 base and J gave up 10 bases; unmatched junction bases: 7. There are 15 residues in the CDR3. The CDR3 DNA reads as TGTGCCAGCAGCCAAGGGGGAGCGGGGGGGCGAGAGCAGTTCTTC. It encodes CASSQGGAGGREQFF.

The chain uses TRBV6-2 or TRBV6-3 and TRBJ1-5; D gene unclear. Trimming took off 4 bases at V and 6 bases at J, with 13 bases between the two ends. CDR1 and CDR2 from the germline V gene are MNHEY and SVGEGT. The CDR3 sequence is 14 residues long. In nucleotides, the CDR3 is TGTGCCAGCAGTTTAACGGCCCGGGGTCAGCCCCAGCATTTT. Translated: CASSLTARGQPQHF.

The J gene is TRBJ1-5, the V gene TRBV7-8; D is possibly TRBD1 (5 bases). CDR3 length: 12 residues. The V end lost 5 bases, the J end lost 4 bases, and 6 bases lay between the germline ends. Germline-derived CDR1 and CDR2 are SGHVS and FQNEAQ. The CDR3 nucleotides are TGTGCCAGCAGCCCAGGGAATCAGCCCCAGCATTTT. Residues: CASSPGNQPQHF.

The V and J genes are TRBV4-1 and TRBJ1-2; tentatively, D is TRBD1 (5 bases). The CDR3 is made up of 15 amino acids. The V end was cut by 4 bases, the J end by 4 bases, with 16 bases between. Looked up from germline, CDR1 is MGHRA and CDR2 is YSYEKL. Written as DNA, the CDR3 is TGCGCCAGCAGCCTTCCGCAGGGCGTACCCTATGGCTACACCTTC. As protein: CASSLPQGVPYGYTF.

The chain carries TRBV4-3 and TRBJ1-4, with TRBD1 matching over 10 bases. The germline gives CDR1 LGHNA, CDR2 YSLEER. V shed 0 bases and J 8 bases; nucleotides not matched to a gene: 15. The CDR3 has 19 amino acids. CDR3 region: CASSQDPPGQGRDREKLFF. The CDR3, as DNA: TGCGCCAGCAGCCAAGATCCCCCGGGACAGGGGAGGGATAGAGAAAAACTGTTTTTT.

In its sample, this clone was seen once. CDR3 DNA sequence: TGTGCCACCTCTTGGACTAGCGGGTACCAAGAGACCCAGTACTTC. It yields the protein CATSWTSGYQETQYF. The rearrangement links TRBV19 to TRBJ2-5, with 11 bases aligning to TRBD2. The CDR3 has 15 amino acids. The V gene's germline CDR1 is LNHDA and CDR2 SQIVND (reference sequence). The trim removed 10 bases at V and 0 bases at J, leaving 7 bases unmatched.

The rearrangement joins TRBV11-2 to TRBJ2-7; no firm D call. CDR1 and CDR2 from the germline V gene are SGHAT and FQNNGV. This CDR3 is 15 amino acids long. V lost 4 bases and J lost 2, with 15 bases in between. CDR3 region: CASSWQVLGTYEQYF. The CDR3 region has the DNA TGTGCCAGCAGCTGGCAGGTTTTGGGGACCTACGAGCAGTACTTC.